Presented here are 32 T cell receptor beta chains from one specimen sequenced in a study of tumor-infiltrating lymphocytes in primary liver carcinoma. The source material, about 17-31 mg of unsorted bulk tissue, was used to co-extract RNA and DNA. TCR beta cDNA was reverse-transcribed from roughly 520 ng of total RNA. The reaction used a constant-region primer and ProtoScript II reverse transcriptase. Three-round nested multiplex PCR performed with slightly modified ARM-PCR produced the TCR beta libraries. TRBV1-TRBV30 forward primers paired with a C-beta reverse primer drove the first two PCR rounds, around 10 cycles each. Via MiXCR, TCRdb re-called the multiplex PCR reads, giving one row per CDR3 protein. The top ten clones hold 29% of a sample with some 43,000 distinct CDR3 sequences, 70% to 85% of them seen once. The material sequenced was liver tumor tissue from sampling region 5. The subset is: tumor region T5, tumor centre. These receptors originate from a man aged 40-49 years with primary liver carcinoma and hepatitis B virus infection.

The chain couples TRBV29-1 to TRBJ2-1, with a weak D call TRBD1 (5 bases). The CDR3 consists of 11 residues. CDR1 SQVTM and CDR2 ANQGSEA come from the germline V gene. CDR3 sequence (DNA): TGCATCGTAAAAAGGGGTGACGAGCAGTTCTTC. Residues: CIVKRGDEQFF.

Regarding this clonotype: Because the CDR3 is missing its conserved closing phenylalanine or tryptophan, this is likely a read error. It is unclear where the CDR3 begins or ends on the DNA, so no DNA is shown, and the CDR3 is as TCRdb lists it. V gene TRBV6-1 combines with J gene TRBJ2-5; the table's D call, TRBD1, was not checked against the DNA. The CDR3 has 13 residues if both end residues are counted. Germline V gene sequence: CDR1 MNHNS, CDR2 SASEGT. The CDR3 sequence is CASTREIQETQYL.

This sequence joins TRBV12-3 or TRBV12-4 and TRBJ2-1, with D tentatively TRBD1 or TRBD2 (5 bases each). V was trimmed by 10 bases and J by 10 bases, leaving 23 bases between them. The CDR3 extends over 14 amino acids. This CDR3 is CANTTGQRGSEQFF. CDR3 nucleotides: TGTGCCAATACTACAGGTCAGAGGGGCAGCGAGCAGTTCTTC.

The V gene is TRBV29-1, the J gene TRBJ1-1, with D possibly TRBD1 on 5 matching bases. CDR3 length: 13 residues. Germline V gene data show CDR1 as SQVTM and CDR2 as ANQGSEA. Trimming took off 7 bases at V and 2 bases at J, with 14 bases between the two ends. CDR3 coding DNA: TGCAGCGCAAGGAGAGGGACTAACACTGAAGCTTTCTTT. Protein: CSARRGTNTEAFF.

A few counts support this clonotype. The chain recombines TRBV11-2 with TRBJ2-7; D remains unclear. CDR1 is SGHAT and CDR2 is FQNNGV in the germline V gene. This CDR3 has 15 amino acids. Trimming pared 1 base from V and 0 bases from J, leaving 10 bases between. The CDR3 is CASSLVGWGSYEQYF. CDR3 DNA sequence: TGTGCCAGCAGCTTAGTGGGGTGGGGCTCCTACGAGCAGTACTTC.

In the case of this clonotype: Sequence at one end of the junction differs from germline and may be a read error. DNA for the CDR3: TGTGCCAACAGCTACGAGGGTGGCACTGAAGCTTTCTTT. As protein: CANSYEGGTEAFF. J is TRBJ1-1 and V is TRBV11-2; D ambiguous. This CDR3 is built from 13 residues. CDR1 is SGHAT and CDR2 is FQNNGV in the germline V gene.

In its sample, this clonotype was seen once. A much larger clone is a single base away; this may be a read error. The V and J genes are TRBV30 and TRBJ2-3; D is unresolved. The CDR3 runs to 11 residues. CDR1 is GTSNPN and CDR2 is SVGIG in the germline V gene (reference sequence). Trimming removed 5 bases at V and 5 bases at J, with 8 bases between. The CDR3: CAWDVGDTQYF. The CDR3 coding sequence is TGTGCCTGGGACGTGGGAGATACGCAGTATTTT.

Worth noting for this clonotype: This is likely a read error, given that the CDR3 carries no conserved phenylalanine or tryptophan at its end. CDR3 in amino acids: CGSRLGGQGGELFL. CDR3 nucleotide sequence: TGCGGCAGCAGACTAGGGGGCCAGGGCGGGGAGCTGTTTTTG. V is TRBV4-1 and J is TRBJ2-2; a possible D gene is TRBD1 (7 bases). CDR1 is MGHRA, CDR2 YSYEKL, per germline. The CDR3 totals 14 residues.

V gene TRBV29-1 combines with J gene TRBJ1-1; D perhaps matches TRBD1 (6 bases). Germline V gives CDR1 SQVTM, CDR2 ANQGSEA. This CDR3 spans 16 amino acids. The germline V and J ends were trimmed by 4 bases and 0 bases, with 18 bases remaining between them. CDR3 nucleotides: TGCAGCGTTGGTGGGGTCAGGGACATTGTGAACACTGAAGCTTTCTTT. It yields the protein CSVGGVRDIVNTEAFF.

As to this clonotype: At one end the junction does not follow the germline gene, possibly because of a read error. The chain employs TRBV5-6 and TRBJ2-7; D tentatively fits TRBD1 or TRBD2 (5 bases each). In germline, CDR1 is SGHDT, CDR2 YYEEEE. This CDR3 comprises 14 residues. CDR3 region: CASSSRDASYEQYF. Here the CDR3 DNA reads TGTGCCAGCAGTTCCCGGGACGCCTCCTACGAGCAGTACTTT.

There are a few counts of this clonotype. This chain joins TRBV5-4 and TRBJ2-3; TRBD2 matches 10 bases. CDR3 length equals 17 residues. Germline-derived CDR1 and CDR2 are SGHNT and YYREEE (reference sequence). With V trimmed by 4 bases and J by 8 bases, 16 bases remained unmatched. CDR3 sequence: CASSAPGTSAGGVTQYF. DNA for the CDR3: TGTGCCAGCAGCGCCCCCGGGACTAGCGCTGGGGGGGTTACGCAGTATTTT.

This clonotype showed up just once. J is TRBJ2-6 and V is TRBV6-5; 8 bases agree with TRBD1. Trimming took 5 bases from V and 5 from J; bases not matched to a gene: 14. The CDR3 has 18 amino acids. Germline CDR1 is MNHEY and CDR2 is SVGAGI. CDR3: CASSLWTGMNAWANVLTF. CDR3 DNA: TGTGCCAGCAGTCTTTGGACAGGGATGAATGCCTGGGCCAACGTCCTGACTTTC.

As to this clonotype: Germline is not matched at one junction end, which may reflect a read error. V usage is TRBV28 and J usage is TRBJ2-1; D is possibly TRBD1 or TRBD2 (6 bases each). Per germline, CDR1 MDHEN and CDR2 SYDVKM. The CDR3 totals 15 residues. CDR3 loop: CASSLRGESNNEQFF. CDR3 sequence (DNA): TGCGCCAGCAGTTTAAGGGGGGAGTCCAACAATGAGCAGTTCTTC.

The V and J genes are TRBV29-1 and TRBJ2-7; D is ambiguous. Trimming removed 4 bases at V and 8 bases at J, with 21 bases between. From germline, CDR1 is SQVTM and CDR2 ANQGSEA. CDR3 length equals 14 residues. DNA for the CDR3: TGCAGCGTTGGAAAGTCAACCACCTCTTACAAGCAGTACTTC. Translated, it gives CSVGKSTTSYKQYF.

The chain recombines TRBV5-1 with TRBJ2-7; TRBD1 matches at 7 bases. Trimming cost V 5 bases and J 2 bases; bases outside gene matches: 4. CDR1 and CDR2 (germline): SGHRS, YFSETQ. CDR3 length: 13 residues. The CDR3 loop reads CASREGATYEQYF. CDR3 DNA: TGCGCCAGCAGAGAGGGGGCGACCTACGAGCAGTACTTC. The full variable domain, completed using reference TRBV5-1 and TRBJ2-7, is KAGVTQTPRYLIKTRGQQVTLSCSPISGHRSVSWYQQTPGQGLQFLFEYFSETQRNKGNFPGRFSGRQFSNSRSEMNVSTLELGDSALYLCASREGATYEQYFGPGTRLTVT.

This chain connects TRBV10-3 to TRBJ2-1, with unresolved D. The CDR3 runs to 15 residues. Per germline, CDR1 ENHRY and CDR2 SYGVKD. V was shortened by 2 bases and J by 7 bases, with 15 bases between the two germline ends. CDR3 sequence: CAISETPGLSNEQFF. The CDR3, as DNA: TGTGCCATCAGTGAGACTCCCGGGCTAAGTAATGAGCAGTTCTTC.

Note on this clonotype: At one boundary the junction diverges from the germline segment, which might be a read error. V is TRBV10-1 and J is TRBJ2-7; possible D gene TRBD1, 5 bases. The germline CDR1 and CDR2 sequences are WNHNN and SYGVQD (reference sequence). The CDR3 contains 11 residues. CDR3 protein: CAIPRACEQYF. The DNA of the CDR3 is TGTGCCATCCCCAGGGCATGCGAGCAGTACTTC.

Comment on this clonotype: A junction end diverges from the germline sequence, so it may reflect a read error. V usage is TRBV6-5 and J usage is TRBJ2-5; 7 bases line up with TRBD2. CDR3 size: 15 residues. CDR1 and CDR2 from the germline V gene are MNHEY and SVGAGI. CDR3 DNA: TGTGCCACCAGTGGGGAGGGAAGGCCCCAAGAGACCCAGTACTTC. Translation gives CATSGEGRPQETQYF.

Concerning this clonotype: Its ends do not fully match the called genes, so a read error is possible. The chain couples TRBV4-1 to TRBJ1-1; the D gene is possibly TRBD1 (6 bases). Germline CDR1 and CDR2: MGHRA and YSYEKL. This CDR3 has 19 amino acids. Written as DNA, the CDR3 is TGCGCCACCAGCCAACGCTTGGGCCTTAGGGGGGTCCCCTCCACTGAAACTTTCTTT. It encodes CATSQRLGLRGVPSTETFF.

Comments on this clonotype: The CDR3 does not end in the conserved phenylalanine or tryptophan, so this is likely a read error. The CDR3 sequence is CANSVIAGDSEQFL. The CDR3 coding sequence is TGCGCCAACAGTGTGATAGCGGGAGATAGTGAGCAGTTCTTA. The chain uses TRBV10-1 and TRBJ2-1, with 9 positions matching TRBD2. The CDR3 spans 14 residues. Per the germline V gene, CDR1 is WNHNN and CDR2 is SYGVQD (reference sequence).

This clonotype was detected many times. In DNA, the CDR3 is TGTGCCAGCAGTTACGATGATCAAAACGAGCAGTACTTC. Translating it yields CASSYDDQNEQYF. The chain recombines TRBV6-6 with TRBJ2-7; D is unclear. CDR1 and CDR2 (germline): MNHNY, SVGAGI (reference sequence). The CDR3 consists of 13 residues. Trimming cost V 2 bases and J 5 bases, with 10 bases left between them.

Concerning this clonotype: The junction does not match germline at one end; this may be a read error. Written as DNA, the CDR3 is TGTGCCAGCAGTAAGGGAGCTACTAGCTCCTACGAGCAGTGCTTC. The encoded protein is CASSKGATSSYEQCF. The chain uses TRBV6-1 and TRBJ2-7; a possible D gene is TRBD2 (6 bases). In germline, CDR1 is MNHNS, CDR2 SASEGT. CDR3 length equals 15 residues.

Turning to this clonotype: A much more abundant neighbour one base away suggests this may be a read error. The genes are TRBV7-9 and TRBJ2-5; unclear D gene. This CDR3 spans 11 amino acids. V was cut by 5 bases and J by 9 bases, with 10 bases left in between. The germline CDR1 and CDR2 sequences are SEHNR and FQNEAQ (reference sequence). This chain's CDR3 is CASSATEAQYF. Here the CDR3 DNA reads TGTGCCAGCAGCGCTACCGAGGCCCAGTACTTC.

For this clonotype: Germline is not matched at one junction end, which may reflect a read error. This chain links TRBV6-5 with TRBJ2-3, with TRBD1 as a possible D gene (5 bases). Germline V gene sequence: CDR1 MNHEY, CDR2 SVGAGI. The CDR3 totals 13 residues. CDR3 protein: CGSSLDSIDTQYF. DNA for the CDR3: TGTGGCAGCAGTTTAGACAGCATAGATACGCAGTATTTT.

This chain joins TRBV6-1 and TRBJ2-2, with TRBD1 identical over 7 bases. This CDR3 comprises 14 residues. The germline V gene has CDR1 MNHNS and CDR2 SASEGT. V shed 11 bases, J shed 4 bases, and the junction held 10 bases outside the gene matches. The CDR3: CAGTRQGRTGELFF. CDR3 DNA: TGTGCCGGCACCCGACAGGGTCGCACCGGGGAGCTGTTTTTT.

Worth noting for this clonotype: One junction end does not reproduce the germline sequence, and a read error may be involved. The V gene is TRBV11-2, the J gene TRBJ2-3, with 9 nucleotides matching TRBD2. The CDR3 has 16 amino acids. Germline V gene sequence: CDR1 SGHAT, CDR2 FQNNGV. Here the CDR3 DNA reads TGTGCTAGCAACCCCCCGACTAGCGGCATCACAGATACGCAGTATTTT. The encoded protein is CASNPPTSGITDTQYF.

The rearrangement links TRBV6-6 to TRBJ2-1, with 10 bases lining up with TRBD1. In germline, CDR1 is MNHNY, CDR2 SVGAGI (reference sequence). The CDR3 sequence is 13 residues long. With V trimmed by 9 bases and J by 11 bases, 10 bases remained unmatched. The CDR3 DNA sequence: TGTGCCAGTAACCGGGACAGGGGCTACAAGCAGTTCTTC. Amino acids: CASNRDRGYKQFF.

The chain joins TRBV20-1 to TRBJ2-7; possible D gene TRBD2, 6 bases. CDR3 length: 14 amino acids. The V end lost 3 bases, the J end lost 2 bases, and 14 bases lay between the germline ends. Germline values: CDR1 DFQATT, CDR2 SNEGSKA (reference sequence). CDR3 coding DNA: TGCAGTGCTAGTATGCGGGGAGGTACCTACGAGCAGTACTTC. Translating gives CSASMRGGTYEQYF.

This clonotype showed up just once. The junction differs from germline at one of its ends, possibly a read error. The chain recombines TRBV28 with TRBJ1-2; 10 nucleotides align to TRBD1. The CDR3 runs 16 residues. Germline CDR1 MDHEN, CDR2 SYDVKM. The CDR3 region is CVSSSGTGDKGYGYTF. DNA for the CDR3: TGTGTCAGCAGTTCCGGGACAGGGGATAAGGGCTATGGCTATACCTTC.

This clonotype came up many times. The V gene is TRBV30, the J gene TRBJ1-4, with D perhaps matching TRBD1 (5 bases). The CDR3 is 14 residues long. Trimming shortened V by 2 bases and J by 8 bases, and 15 bases separated the two germline ends. CDR1 and CDR2 (germline): GTSNPN, SVGIG (reference sequence). CDR3 sequence: CAWSRSGAGEKLFF. CDR3 DNA: TGTGCCTGGAGTCGTTCCGGGGCCGGGGAAAAACTGTTTTTT.

Details on this clonotype: The CDR3 end shows no conserved phenylalanine or tryptophan, and so a read error is likely. The chain uses TRBV29-1 and TRBJ1-2; no clear D. Germline CDR1 and CDR2: SQVTM and ANQGSEA. CDR3 length: 12 residues. Trimming removed 2 bases from V and 4 bases from J, with 8 bases in between. CDR3 protein: CSVEHESYGYTS. DNA of the CDR3: TGCAGCGTTGAACACGAGAGCTATGGCTACACCTCC.

Comment on this clonotype: Its ends do not fully match the called genes, so a read error is possible. J is TRBJ2-2 and V is TRBV29-1; 7 bases are a match to TRBD1. CDR3 length: 14 amino acids. From germline, CDR1 is SQVTM and CDR2 ANQGSEA. CDR3 in DNA: TGCGGCGTCGGGGACAGCTTGAGACCCGGGGAACTGTTTTTT. Amino acid sequence: CGVGDSLRPGELFF.